This T cell receptor beta chain was profiled in a study of blood T cell repertoires in COVID-19. Study details: Some COVID-19 samples were acute and others convalescent; all came from the United States, Italy and Spain. PBMCs, B-cell-depleted T cells, or T cells were the source of the cDNA or gDNA that made up the material.

Per the study methods: Estimated nucleated cell counts came from reference gene primer amplification. Sequencing used immunoSEQ multiplex PCR; TCRdb keeps in-frame clones, though not all of them. V and J calls and clone size come straight from that table; D and trimming were deduced from the DNA. The sample lists 55,000 to 70,000 clones, 88% seen once, with approximately 40% in the top ten. This receptor was identified in a woman aged 60-70 years with COVID-19, enrolled during active disease. Material: peripheral blood.

The CDR3 nucleotides read TGTGCCAGCAGCTTCTCGCCCAGGAGGGAGGGGCCAGGTAATGAGCAGTTCTTC. This sequence encodes CASSFSPRREGPGNEQFF. V is TRBV11-2 and J is TRBJ2-1, with TRBD2 matching 7 bases. There are 18 residues in the CDR3. In germline, CDR1 is SGHAT, CDR2 FQNNGV. The V and J ends lost 3 bases and 7 bases, in that order; junction bases with no gene match: 18.